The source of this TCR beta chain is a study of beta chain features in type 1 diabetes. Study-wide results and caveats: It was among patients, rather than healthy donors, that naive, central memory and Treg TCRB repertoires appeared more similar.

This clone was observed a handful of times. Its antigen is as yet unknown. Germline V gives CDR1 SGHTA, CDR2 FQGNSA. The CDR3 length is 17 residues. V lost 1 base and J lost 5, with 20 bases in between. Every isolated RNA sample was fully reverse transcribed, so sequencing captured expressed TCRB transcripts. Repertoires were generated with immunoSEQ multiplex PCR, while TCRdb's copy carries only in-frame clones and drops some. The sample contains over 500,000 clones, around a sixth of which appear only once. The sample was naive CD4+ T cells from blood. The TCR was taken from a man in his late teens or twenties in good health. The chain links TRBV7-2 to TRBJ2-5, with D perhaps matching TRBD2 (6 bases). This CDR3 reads CASSLGPPGTGRETQYF. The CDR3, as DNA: TGTGCCAGCAGCTTAGGGCCTCCCGGGACTGGACGGGAGACCCAGTACTTC.